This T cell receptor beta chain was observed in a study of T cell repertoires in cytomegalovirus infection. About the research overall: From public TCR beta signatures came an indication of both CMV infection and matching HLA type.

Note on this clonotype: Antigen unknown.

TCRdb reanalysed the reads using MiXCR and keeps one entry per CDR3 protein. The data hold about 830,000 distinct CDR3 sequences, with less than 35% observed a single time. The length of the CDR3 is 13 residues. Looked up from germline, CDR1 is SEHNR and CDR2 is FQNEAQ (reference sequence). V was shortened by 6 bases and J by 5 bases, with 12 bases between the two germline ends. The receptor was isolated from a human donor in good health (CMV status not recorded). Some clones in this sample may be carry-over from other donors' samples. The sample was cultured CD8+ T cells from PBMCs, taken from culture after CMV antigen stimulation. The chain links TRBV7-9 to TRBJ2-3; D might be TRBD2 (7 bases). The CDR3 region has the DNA TGTGCCAGCAGAGGGGGGGCCCTAGATACGCAGTATTTT. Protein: CASRGGALDTQYF.